Below are 4 T cell receptor beta chains sequenced from a single sample in a study of cytomegalovirus exposure and HLA in healthy donors. Primers: 60 Vbeta forward and 13 Jbeta reverse. The data were produced by immunoSEQ multiplex PCR, yet TCRdb's version contains in-frame clones alone and is incomplete. The sample lists over 120,000 clones, approximately 78% occurring once. The specimen sequenced was PBMCs. These TCRs come from a female donor in good health and CMV-seronegative.

This clone occurred a few times. The chain carries TRBV6-6 and TRBJ2-1; D is unresolved. In germline, CDR1 is MNHNY, CDR2 SVGAGI (reference sequence). V lost 7 bases, J lost 2 bases, and 9 bases lay in between. The CDR3 covers 13 residues. CDR3 amino acids: CASTPRAYNEQFF. The CDR3 nucleotides read TGTGCCAGCACCCCTCGGGCCTACAATGAGCAGTTCTTC.

This chain joins TRBV6-1 and TRBJ2-2; maybe TRBD2 (6 bases). V was cut by 2 bases and J by 3 bases, with 7 bases left in between. The CDR3 runs to 14 residues. Germline V gene lookup returns CDR1 MNHNS and CDR2 SASEGT. The CDR3 nucleotides read TGTGCCAGCAGTGAACGCGGGGACACCGGGGAGCTGTTTTTT. Encoded protein: CASSERGDTGELFF.

The chain links TRBV30 to TRBJ1-1; 8 nucleotides agree with TRBD1. Germline V lookup: CDR1 GTSNPN, CDR2 SVGIG (reference sequence). The CDR3 is made up of 14 amino acids. After removal of 3 bases from V and 1 base from J, the junction contained 4 bases not matched to a gene. CDR3 residues: CAWRGDRRNTEAFF. For the CDR3, the DNA is TGTGCCTGGAGGGGGGACAGGCGGAACACTGAAGCTTTCTTT. Looking up the rest from reference TRBV30 and TRBJ1-1 gives the full variable domain: SQTIHQWPATLVQPVGSPLSLECTVEGTSNPNLYWYRQAAGRGLQLLFYSVGIGQISSEVPQNLSASRPQDRQFILSSKKLLLSDSGFYLCAWRGDRRNTEAFFGQGTRLTVV.

This chain joins TRBV7-2 and TRBJ1-6; the D is unclear. The germline gives CDR1 SGHTA, CDR2 FQGNSA. Trimming removed 2 bases at V and 0 bases at J, with 5 bases between. The CDR3 contains 15 residues. CDR3 residues: CASSLWASYNSPLHF. Here the CDR3 DNA reads TGTGCCAGCAGCTTATGGGCCTCCTATAATTCACCCCTCCACTTT.